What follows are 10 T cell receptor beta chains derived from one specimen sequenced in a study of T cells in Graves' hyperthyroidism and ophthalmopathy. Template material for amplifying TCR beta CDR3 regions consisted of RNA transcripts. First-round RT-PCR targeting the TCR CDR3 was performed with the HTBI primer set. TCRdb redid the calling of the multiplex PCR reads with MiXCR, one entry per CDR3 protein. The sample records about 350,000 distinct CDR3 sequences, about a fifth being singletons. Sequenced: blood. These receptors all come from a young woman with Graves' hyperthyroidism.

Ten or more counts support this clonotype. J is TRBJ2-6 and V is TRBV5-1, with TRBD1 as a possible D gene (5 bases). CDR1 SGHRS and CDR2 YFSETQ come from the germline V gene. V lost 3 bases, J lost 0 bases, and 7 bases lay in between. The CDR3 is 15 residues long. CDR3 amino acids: CASSWGDSGANVLTF. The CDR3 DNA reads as TGCGCCAGCAGCTGGGGCGACTCTGGGGCCAACGTCCTGACTTTC.

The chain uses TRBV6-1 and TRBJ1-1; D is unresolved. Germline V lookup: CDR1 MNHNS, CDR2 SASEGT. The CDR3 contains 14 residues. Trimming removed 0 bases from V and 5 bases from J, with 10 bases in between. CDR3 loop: CASSEAGQSTEAFF. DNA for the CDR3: TGTGCCAGCAGTGAAGCCGGGCAGTCTACTGAAGCTTTCTTT.

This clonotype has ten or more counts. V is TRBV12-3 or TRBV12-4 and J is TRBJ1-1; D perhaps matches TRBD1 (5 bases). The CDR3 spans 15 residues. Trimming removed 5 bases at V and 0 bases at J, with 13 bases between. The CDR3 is CASSPNAGLNTEAFF. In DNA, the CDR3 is TGTGCCAGCAGTCCCAATGCAGGGCTGAACACTGAAGCTTTCTTT.

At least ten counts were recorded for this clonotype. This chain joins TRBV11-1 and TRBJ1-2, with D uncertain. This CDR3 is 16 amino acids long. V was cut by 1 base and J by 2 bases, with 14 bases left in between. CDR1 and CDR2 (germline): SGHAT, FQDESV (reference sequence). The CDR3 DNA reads TGTGCCAGCAGCTTAGACGGGAGCGTGGGGAACTATGGCTACACCTTC. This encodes CASSLDGSVGNYGYTF. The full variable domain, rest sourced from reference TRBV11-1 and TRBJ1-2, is EAEVAQSPRYKITEKSQAVAFWCDPISGHATLYWYRQILGQGPELLVQFQDESVVDDSQLPKDRFSAERLKGVDSTLKIQPAELGDSAMYLCASSLDGSVGNYGYTFGSGTRLTVV.

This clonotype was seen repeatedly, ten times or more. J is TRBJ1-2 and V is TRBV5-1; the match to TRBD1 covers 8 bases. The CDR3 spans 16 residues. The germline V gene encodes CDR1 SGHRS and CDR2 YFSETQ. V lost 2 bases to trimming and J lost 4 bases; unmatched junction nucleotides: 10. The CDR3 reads CASSFTPTGVSYGYTF. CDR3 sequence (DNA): TGCGCCAGCAGCTTTACCCCGACAGGGGTCAGCTATGGCTACACCTTC.

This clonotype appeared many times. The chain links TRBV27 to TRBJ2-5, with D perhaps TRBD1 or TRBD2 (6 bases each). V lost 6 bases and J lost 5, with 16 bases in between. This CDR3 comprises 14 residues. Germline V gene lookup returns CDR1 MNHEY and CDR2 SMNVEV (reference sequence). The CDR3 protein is CASRGGGPLETQYF. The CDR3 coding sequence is TGTGCCAGCAGAGGTGGGGGGCCATTGGAGACCCAGTACTTC.

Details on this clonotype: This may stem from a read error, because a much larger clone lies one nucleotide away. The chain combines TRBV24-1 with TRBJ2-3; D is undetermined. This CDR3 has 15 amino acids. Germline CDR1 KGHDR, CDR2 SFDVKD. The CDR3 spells CATSDSSAQADAQYF. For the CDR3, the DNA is TGTGCCACCAGTGACTCGAGCGCCCAAGCAGATGCGCAGTATTTT.

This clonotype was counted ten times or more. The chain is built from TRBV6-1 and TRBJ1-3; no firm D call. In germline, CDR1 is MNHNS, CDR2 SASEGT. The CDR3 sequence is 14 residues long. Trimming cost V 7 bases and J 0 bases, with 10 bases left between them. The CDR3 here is CASNGIVSGNTIYF. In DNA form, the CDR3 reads TGTGCCAGCAATGGCATTGTCTCTGGAAACACCATATATTTT.

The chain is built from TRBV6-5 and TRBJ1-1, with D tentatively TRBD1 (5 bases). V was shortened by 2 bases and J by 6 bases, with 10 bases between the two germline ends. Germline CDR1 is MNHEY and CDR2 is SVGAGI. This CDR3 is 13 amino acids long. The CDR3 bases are TGTGCCAGCAGTTACGCCCCGGGGGCTGAAGCTTTCTTT. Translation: CASSYAPGAEAFF.

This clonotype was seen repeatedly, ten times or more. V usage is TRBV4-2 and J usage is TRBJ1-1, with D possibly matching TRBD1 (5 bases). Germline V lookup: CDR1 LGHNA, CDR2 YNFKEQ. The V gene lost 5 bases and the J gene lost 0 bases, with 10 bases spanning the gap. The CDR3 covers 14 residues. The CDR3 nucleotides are TGTGCCAGCAGCGAACAGGCTATGAACACTGAAGCTTTCTTT. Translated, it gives CASSEQAMNTEAFF.